The 26 T cell receptor beta chains presented below share a single source sample, sequenced in a study of PD-1 blockade in classical Hodgkin lymphoma. Produced via immunoSEQ multiplex PCR; TCRdb's table is partial and in-frame only. The repertoire holds about 40,000 clones, with about 90% as singletons. Every patient had relapsed following autologous stem cell transplantation, and cohorts differed in brentuximab vedotin exposure. This material consisted of peripheral blood mononuclear cells (PBMCs), taken before the second cycle of nivolumab. Source of these receptors: a human donor with classical Hodgkin lymphoma.

This clone has a handful of counts. V is TRBV5-1 and J is TRBJ2-3; D gene unclear. CDR3 length equals 14 residues. Deletions cut 4 bases from V and 1 base from J, with 10 bases between. Germline V gene sequence: CDR1 SGHRS, CDR2 YFSETQ. CDR3 in DNA: TGCGCCAGCAGCCCCGGCCAGCGCACAGATACGCAGTATTTT. As protein: CASSPGQRTDTQYF.

The J gene is TRBJ2-7, the V gene TRBV15; D gene unclear. In germline, CDR1 is LNHNV, CDR2 YYDKDF (reference sequence). The CDR3 extends over 14 amino acids. V lost 3 bases and J lost 3, with 12 bases in between. The CDR3 sequence: CATSRDLSGYEQYF. The CDR3 region has the DNA TGTGCCACCAGCAGGGACCTATCGGGCTACGAGCAGTACTTC.

The rearrangement links TRBV9 to TRBJ2-1; TRBD1 or TRBD2 may be the D gene (6 bases each). From germline, CDR1 is SGDLS and CDR2 YYNGEE. The CDR3 runs 15 residues. Trimming cost V 0 bases and J 4 bases, with 11 bases left between them. CDR3 loop: CASSVEGDFYNEQFF. Written as DNA, the CDR3 is TGTGCCAGCAGCGTAGAGGGGGACTTTTACAATGAGCAGTTCTTC.

The chain joins TRBV9 to TRBJ2-2; the D gene is possibly TRBD1 (6 bases). The CDR3 loop spans 17 amino acids. Per the germline V gene, CDR1 is SGDLS and CDR2 is YYNGEE. Trimming took 0 bases from V and 6 from J, leaving 18 bases between them. CDR3 bases: TGTGCCAGCAGCGTAGCTACTTTGACAGGCGGCCCCGGGGAGCTGTTTTTT. It translates to CASSVATLTGGPGELFF.

This clone was seen just once. The rearrangement joins TRBV2 to TRBJ1-2; TRBD1 matches 7 bases. The germline V gene has CDR1 SNHLY and CDR2 FYNNEI. Trimming removed 7 bases from V and 0 bases from J; junction bases left unmatched: 11. The CDR3 has 16 residues. The CDR3 DNA follows: TGTGCCAGCAAACGACTGGCGCAGGGGGCTAACTATGGCTACACCTTC. It translates to CASKRLAQGANYGYTF.

DNA of the CDR3: TGCGCCAGCAGCTTGGATCAACCGAGGGATACGCAGTATTTT. As protein: CASSLDQPRDTQYF. The genes are TRBV5-1 and TRBJ2-3; D unclear. The V gene's germline CDR1 is SGHRS and CDR2 YFSETQ. The V end lost 0 bases, the J end lost 6 bases, and 11 bases lay between the germline ends. The CDR3 spans 14 residues.

The chain uses TRBV27 and TRBJ2-7; no firm D call. This CDR3 is built from 12 residues. Germline V CDR1 and CDR2: MNHEY, SMNVEV (reference sequence). Trimming left V 6 bases short and J 2 bases short, with 8 bases between. The CDR3 DNA reads as TGTGCCAGCAGCGCGGACCCCTACGAGCAGTACTTC. This translates into CASSADPYEQYF.

This rearrangement joins TRBV4-1 to TRBJ2-1; TRBD2 might be the D (5 bases). The germline V gene has CDR1 MGHRA and CDR2 YSYEKL. V lost 0 bases and J 2 bases, leaving 8 bases between the germline ends. The CDR3 is 15 residues long. In DNA, the CDR3 is TGCGCCAGCAGCCAAGATAGGACTCCCTACAATGAGCAGTTCTTC. Protein sequence: CASSQDRTPYNEQFF.

The chain employs TRBV11-3 and TRBJ1-1; D is perhaps TRBD1 (5 bases). Germline V gives CDR1 SGHNT, CDR2 YENEEA. The ends were cut back, 3 bases at V and 9 bases at J, with 8 bases in the middle. The CDR3 loop spans 11 amino acids. CDR3 bases: TGTGCCAGCAGCTTGGGGGGTCAAGCTTTCTTT. Encoded protein: CASSLGGQAFF.

A single count supports this clone. V and J are TRBV13 and TRBJ2-3; D remains ambiguous. The CDR3 runs to 13 residues. V lost 8 bases and J lost 1, with 10 bases in between. The germline gives CDR1 PRHDT, CDR2 FYEKMQ (reference sequence). CDR3 bases: TGTGCCAGCGGCGACGGAGGCACAGATACGCAGTATTTT. Amino acid sequence: CASGDGGTDTQYF.

This clone was seen a single time. The V call is TRBV5-4, the J call TRBJ2-1, with D perhaps TRBD2 (5 bases). Germline CDR1 SGHNT, CDR2 YYREEE (reference sequence). The CDR3 totals 17 residues. V lost 0 bases, J lost 0 bases, and 13 bases lay in between. CDR3 loop: CASSLAPGSLSYNEQFF. The CDR3 DNA is TGTGCCAGCAGCTTGGCCCCGGGGTCCCTCTCCTACAATGAGCAGTTCTTC.

J is TRBJ2-7 and V is TRBV7-9, with D perhaps TRBD2 (6 bases). This CDR3 contains 13 residues. Trimming stripped 1 base from V and 6 bases from J, with 10 bases between. Germline V gene sequence: CDR1 SEHNR, CDR2 FQNEAQ (reference sequence). CDR3 DNA: TGTGCCAGCAGCTTAGAGGCTAGCGTCGAGCAGTACTTC. This sequence encodes CASSLEASVEQYF.

This chain links TRBV20-1 with TRBJ2-1; D might be TRBD2 (6 bases). The V gene's germline CDR1 is DFQATT and CDR2 SNEGSKA (reference sequence). The CDR3 contains 10 residues. Trimming removed 6 bases from V and 9 bases from J, with 9 bases in between. The CDR3 sequence is CSARRVEQFF. In DNA, the CDR3 is TGCAGTGCCCGGAGGGTTGAGCAGTTCTTC.

The rearrangement joins TRBV7-2 to TRBJ1-4, with TRBD1 identical over 8 bases. The CDR3 consists of 15 residues. J was trimmed by 5 bases and V by 5 bases; bases with no gene match: 7. Germline assignment: CDR1 SGHTA and CDR2 FQGNSA. CDR3 amino acids: CASSSRDRLNEKLFF. The DNA of the CDR3 is TGTGCCAGCAGCAGTCGGGACAGGCTGAATGAAAAACTGTTTTTT.

This chain links TRBV10-3 with TRBJ2-2; D is unclear. V shed 8 bases and J shed 5 bases, with 6 bases lying between them. This CDR3 has 11 amino acids. Germline V gene lookup returns CDR1 ENHRY and CDR2 SYGVKD. CDR3 residues: CAISVTGELFF. In nucleotides, the CDR3 is TGTGCCATCTCGGTAACCGGGGAGCTGTTTTTT.

The chain has TRBV18 and TRBJ2-3; D is uncertain. Trimming removed 0 bases at V and 3 bases at J, with 4 bases between. The germline CDR1 and CDR2 sequences are KGHSH and LQKENI. The CDR3 totals 13 residues. Here the CDR3 DNA reads TGTGCCAGCTCACCACCGGTTACAGATACGCAGTATTTT. Translated, it gives CASSPPVTDTQYF.

This chain uses TRBV27 with TRBJ2-7; the D gene is possibly TRBD1 (6 bases). Trimming took 8 bases from V and 3 from J, leaving 14 bases between them. Per the germline V gene, CDR1 is MNHEY and CDR2 is SMNVEV (reference sequence). This CDR3 has 13 residues. Here the CDR3 reads CASGRQGGYEQYF. The CDR3 DNA reads as TGTGCCAGCGGTAGGCAAGGGGGCTACGAGCAGTACTTC.

The rearrangement links TRBV6-5 to TRBJ2-7; unclear D gene. CDR3 length: 11 residues. Germline V gene sequence: CDR1 MNHEY, CDR2 SVGAGI. With 2 bases removed from V and 5 bases from J, the gap between germline ends came to 4 bases. In DNA, the CDR3 is TGTGCCAGCAGTTACACCAACGAGCAGTACTTC. Translation: CASSYTNEQYF.

The V gene is TRBV28, the J gene TRBJ1-4; D remains unclear. The ends were cut back, 3 bases at V and 0 bases at J, with 8 bases in the middle. The CDR3 length is 15 residues. Germline values: CDR1 MDHEN, CDR2 SYDVKM. The chain's CDR3 is CASSFSTSTNEKLFF. The CDR3, as DNA: TGTGCCAGCAGTTTTTCGACTTCAACTAATGAAAAACTGTTTTTT.

The rearrangement joins TRBV4-1 to TRBJ2-7; TRBD1 or TRBD2 may be the D gene (5 bases each). The CDR3 extends over 14 amino acids. Germline V CDR1 and CDR2: MGHRA, YSYEKL. The ends were cut back, 0 bases at V and 3 bases at J, with 9 bases in the middle. The CDR3 coding sequence is TGCGCCAGCAGCCAAGAGTGGGGGAACTACGAGCAGTACTTC. Translated: CASSQEWGNYEQYF.

V and J are TRBV18 and TRBJ1-2, with TRBD1 matching over 7 bases. CDR3 length equals 12 residues. After removal of 6 bases from V and 7 bases from J, the junction contained 5 bases not matched to a gene. Germline V gene lookup returns CDR1 KGHSH and CDR2 LQKENI. CDR3 protein: CASSQQGPGYTF. CDR3 sequence (DNA): TGTGCCAGCTCGCAACAGGGGCCTGGCTACACCTTC.

This clone was observed once. The J gene is TRBJ1-2, the V gene TRBV9, with D uncertain. Germline V gene lookup returns CDR1 SGDLS and CDR2 YYNGEE. Trimming left V 3 bases short and J 6 bases short, with 9 bases between. CDR3 length: 12 residues. The DNA of the CDR3 is TGTGCCAGCAGCGCAGGACTTCATGGCTACACCTTC. Translation gives CASSAGLHGYTF.

V usage is TRBV6-5 and J usage is TRBJ1-2; the D gene is possibly TRBD1 (5 bases). The CDR3 runs to 13 residues. Germline V lookup: CDR1 MNHEY, CDR2 SVGAGI. V gave up 2 bases and J gave up 8 bases, with 12 bases separating them. The CDR3: CASSYGAGRGYTF. The CDR3 bases are TGTGCCAGCAGTTACGGGGCGGGTAGGGGCTACACCTTC.

The sample holds one count of this clone. CDR3 in amino acids: CASSAGSRGGNQPQHF. DNA of the CDR3: TGTGCCAGCAGCGCGGGATCCCGAGGGGGCAATCAGCCCCAGCATTTT. This sequence joins TRBV9 and TRBJ1-5, with D perhaps TRBD1 (5 bases). Germline loops: CDR1 SGDLS, CDR2 YYNGEE. Trimming took 3 bases from V and 2 from J, leaving 15 bases between them. The CDR3 runs 16 residues.

The DNA for the CDR3 is TGTGCCAGTAGTATACACAGGGGGCTTGGAGAGACCCAGTACTTC. Protein sequence: CASSIHRGLGETQYF. This chain connects TRBV19 to TRBJ2-5; 9 bases map to TRBD1. With 2 bases clipped from V and 4 bases from J, the junction kept 5 bases outside the gene matches. The germline gives CDR1 LNHDA, CDR2 SQIVND (reference sequence). The CDR3 has 15 residues.

The chain employs TRBV5-8 and TRBJ2-7; D uncertain. Trimming took 3 bases from V and 3 from J, leaving 4 bases between them. This CDR3 is built from 11 residues. CDR1 and CDR2 from the germline V gene are SGHTS and YDEGEE. The DNA of the CDR3 is TGTGCCAGCAGCTCACGCTACGAGCAGTACTTC. Protein product: CASSSRYEQYF.